This T cell receptor (beta chain) was sequenced for a study of cytomegalovirus exposure and HLA in healthy donors. PCR primers comprised 60 Vbeta and 13 Jbeta primers. Method: immunoSEQ multiplex PCR; TCRdb's copy keeps in-frame clones and lacks some. The sample has some 150,000 clones, approximately 83% seen once; the top ten hold under 2%. CDR3 size: 15 residues. With 6 bases clipped from V and 7 bases from J, the junction kept 12 bases outside the gene matches. Germline V CDR1 and CDR2: LNHDA, SQIVND (reference sequence). Concerning this clone itself: Its antigen is as yet unknown.

General study results and limits: 150 to 200 TCR beta chains were listed as cytomegalovirus-associated. Roughly even sequencing depth across donors was the assumption behind the presence/absence analyses.

V usage is TRBV19 and J usage is TRBJ1-5; 7 positions match TRBD1. This receptor was identified in a woman aged 18-29 years in good health and CMV-seronegative. The sequenced sample was PBMCs. The CDR3 sequence is CASRGQLPGVQPQHF. In DNA, the CDR3 is TGTGCCAGTAGGGGACAGCTACCAGGGGTCCAGCCCCAGCATTTT.